A selection of T cell receptor beta chains follows, all from one sample in a study of control samples from healthy donors and cancer patients. The repertoire was sequenced with immunoSEQ multiplex PCR; TCRdb's copy has only in-frame clones and lacks some. Among more than 95,000 clones listed, nearly 95% were seen once. What was sequenced was blood. The receptors were sampled from a man aged 30 to 39 in good health. Both conserved end residues are trimmed from each CDR3. A D gene is named only where the DNA matches it firmly.

>TRBJ1-1|.|TRBV3-1/TRBV3-2|12
ASSQGTVNTEAF
>TRBJ2-7|TRBD2|TRBV19|11
ASSIDGLDEQY
>TRBJ1-5|.|TRBV28|10
ASMEGNQPQH
>TRBJ2-3|.|TRBV7-9|10
ASSSRDDTQY
>TRBJ2-5|TRBD2|TRBV9|12
ASSVVGGLETQY
>TRBJ1-4|.|TRBV5-5|13
ASSQTLQGNEKLF
>TRBJ2-3|.|TRBV5-1|14
ASSLEGSTSTDTQY
>TRBJ1-1|.|TRBV6-5|12
ASSYSMGESEAF
>TRBJ2-3|TRBD2|TRBV7-2|14
ASSLTSGGAQDTQY
>TRBJ2-7|.|TRBV11-2|14
ASSLTLTGGDYEQY